The 18 T cell receptor beta chains presented below share a single source sample, sequenced in a study of beta chain features in type 1 diabetes. Notes on the study in general: Shorter TCRB CDR3s, moderately but significantly so, were found in Type 1 diabetes patients in all four CD4+ subsets.

Reverse transcription of all isolated RNA meant that expressed TCRB transcripts were sequenced. The method was immunoSEQ multiplex PCR; TCRdb's version includes in-frame clones alone and lacks a portion of them. The sample holds hundreds of thousands of clones, around 15% seen once. Their target antigens are unknown. Sequencing input: naive CD4+ T cells from blood. All receptors come from a man aged 18 to 29 with type 1 diabetes.

The chain employs TRBV28 and TRBJ2-2, with unresolved D. The CDR3 is 14 residues long. The germline gives CDR1 MDHEN, CDR2 SYDVKM. V lost 6 bases and J lost 4, with 12 bases in between. CDR3 coding DNA: TGTGCCAGCAGGCTAGGTACGGGCACCGGGGAGCTGTTTTTT. Its protein is CASRLGTGTGELFF.

Regarding this clone: In the same sample, other DNA sequences code for this CDR3. The chain recombines TRBV4-2 with TRBJ2-7; 10 bases align to TRBD2. The CDR3 is 15 amino acids. The junction had 3 bases not matched to a gene; V was cut back by 1 base and J by 3 bases. Germline loops: CDR1 LGHNA, CDR2 YNFKEQ. This chain's CDR3 is CASSQGTSGDYEQYF. Here the CDR3 DNA reads TGTGCCAGCAGCCAAGGAACTAGCGGGGACTACGAGCAGTACTTC.

The V gene is TRBV9, the J gene TRBJ2-5; 8 nucleotides agree with TRBD2. CDR1 and CDR2 (germline): SGDLS, YYNGEE. Trimming at V came to 4 bases and at J to 1 base, leaving 6 bases not matched to a gene. CDR3 size: 15 residues. The DNA of the CDR3 is TGTGCCAGCAGCTTTAGCGGGGCAATCCAAGAGACCCAGTACTTC. This encodes CASSFSGAIQETQYF.

This chain joins TRBV7-2 and TRBJ2-5, with 7 nucleotides matching TRBD2. The length of the CDR3 is 16 residues. Trimming removed 2 bases from V and 9 bases from J; junction bases left unmatched: 15. CDR1 is SGHTA and CDR2 is FQGNSA in the germline V gene. CDR3 sequence reads: CASSLFRLAATGAQYF. As DNA, the CDR3 is TGTGCCAGCAGCTTATTTAGGCTAGCGGCCACTGGGGCCCAGTACTTC.

The chain employs TRBV4-2 and TRBJ1-1, with D possibly being TRBD1 (5 bases). Germline V gene data show CDR1 as LGHNA and CDR2 as YNFKEQ. The CDR3 totals 17 residues. Trimming took 8 bases from V and 2 from J, leaving 24 bases between them. This chain's CDR3 is CASRERRAGQSNTEAFF. The CDR3 region has the DNA TGTGCCAGCCGTGAAAGGAGGGCAGGGCAAAGCAACACTGAAGCTTTCTTT.

This clone was found a few times. The chain recombines TRBV30 with TRBJ2-1; no firm D call. V was pared by 4 bases and J by 0 bases, with 7 bases between. Germline CDR1 GTSNPN, CDR2 SVGIG (reference sequence). This CDR3 spans 13 amino acids. The CDR3 region has the DNA TGTGCCTGGACCCTAGGCTCCTACAATGAGCAGTTCTTC. Residues: CAWTLGSYNEQFF.

The V gene is TRBV6-5, the J gene TRBJ1-4; D uncertain. This CDR3 comprises 14 residues. V lost 6 bases to trimming and J lost 6 bases, with 14 bases between them. The germline V gene has CDR1 MNHEY and CDR2 SVGAGI. CDR3 coding DNA: TGTGCCAGCAGACCGGAGCTGATAGATGAAAAACTGTTTTTT. This sequence encodes CASRPELIDEKLFF.

The DNA for the CDR3 is TGTGCCAGCAGTTTAGGACTAGCGGGGGAACTCTCGCAGGGAGATACGCAGTATTTT. Translation: CASSLGLAGELSQGDTQYF. The chain couples TRBV28 to TRBJ2-3, with TRBD2 identical over 13 bases. The CDR3 sequence is 19 residues long. In germline, CDR1 is MDHEN, CDR2 SYDVKM. Trimming at V came to 2 bases and at J to 5 bases, leaving 13 bases not matched to a gene. The variable domain in full, completed from reference TRBV28 and TRBJ2-3, reads DVKVTQSSRYLVKRTGEKVFLECVQDMDHENMFWYRQDPGLGLRLIYFSYDVKMKEKGDIPEGYSVSREKKERFSLILESASTNQTSMYLCASSLGLAGELSQGDTQYFGPGTRLTVL.

The table lists this clone with a count of one. V usage is TRBV27 and J usage is TRBJ1-6, with D tentatively TRBD1 (5 bases). Per germline, CDR1 MNHEY and CDR2 SMNVEV (reference sequence). V lost 6 bases and J 5 bases, leaving 8 bases between the germline ends. This CDR3 is 13 amino acids long. The CDR3: CASRGPNNSPLHF. DNA of the CDR3: TGTGCCAGCAGGGGACCGAATAATTCACCCCTCCACTTT.

This clone appeared a few times. V usage is TRBV7-2 and J usage is TRBJ2-5; D possibly uses TRBD1 or TRBD2 (5 bases each). V lost 7 bases to trimming and J lost 7 bases, with 16 bases between them. The CDR3 contains 13 residues. Germline V gene data show CDR1 as SGHTA and CDR2 as FQGNSA. The chain's CDR3 is CASTLISGTTQYF. Written as DNA, the CDR3 is TGTGCCAGCACGCTTATATCCGGGACGACCCAGTACTTC. The complete variable domain, with remaining parts taken from reference TRBV7-2 and TRBJ2-5, reads GAGVSQSPSNKVTEKGKDVELRCDPISGHTALYWYRQSLGQGLEFLIYFQGNSAPDKSGLPSDRFSAERTGGSVSTLTIQRTQQEDSAVYLCASTLISGTTQYFGPGTRLLVL.

With regard to this clone: Germline and junction disagree at one end, which may indicate a read error. The J gene is TRBJ2-7, the V gene TRBV6-1; possibly TRBD1 for D (6 bases). The CDR3 loop spans 13 amino acids. Germline lookup yields CDR1 MNHNS and CDR2 SASEGT. CDR3 nucleotide sequence: TGTGCCAACAAACAGGGCGGATCCTCCGAGCAGTACTTC. Protein product: CANKQGGSSEQYF.

This clone was seen only a few times. The CDR3 reads CASSIDRGTYEQYF. In nucleotides, the CDR3 is TGTGCCAGCAGCATCGACAGGGGAACGTACGAGCAGTACTTC. The V gene is TRBV28, the J gene TRBJ2-7, with 8 bases fitting TRBD1. The V segment lost 6 bases and the J segment 4 bases; nucleotides outside the gene matches: 8. This CDR3 is 14 amino acids long. The germline gives CDR1 MDHEN, CDR2 SYDVKM.

This clone was picked up a small number of times. The chain couples TRBV23-1 to TRBJ2-6, with D perhaps matching TRBD1 (5 bases). TRBV23-1 is sorted into the ORF group, with uncertain function. This CDR3 has 17 amino acids. The V end lost 4 bases, the J end lost 3 bases, and 16 bases lay between the germline ends. The CDR3 is CASSRVTAPDGANVLTF. CDR3 in DNA: TGCGCCAGCAGTCGTGTGACAGCGCCGGATGGGGCCAACGTCCTGACTTTC.

This chain joins TRBV5-1 and TRBJ2-1, with D perhaps matching TRBD1 (5 bases). V lost 2 bases and J lost 6, with 6 bases in between. Per germline, CDR1 SGHRS and CDR2 YFSETQ. CDR3 length equals 12 residues. CDR3: CASSFQGNEQFF. The CDR3 DNA follows: TGCGCCAGCAGCTTCCAGGGCAATGAGCAGTTCTTC.

The gene calls are TRBV7-2 and TRBJ2-5; 11 positions agree with TRBD1. V was clipped by 5 bases and J by 4 bases; unmatched bases: 9. CDR1 is SGHTA and CDR2 is FQGNSA in the germline V gene. The CDR3 length is 16 residues. For the CDR3, the DNA is TGTGCCAGCAGCACCCGGGACAGGGGGTTGGGAGAGACCCAGTACTTC. Translating it yields CASSTRDRGLGETQYF.

The CDR3 loop is CASSSYRGEGTEAFF. As DNA, the CDR3 is TGTGCCAGCAGTTCATACAGGGGAGAGGGAACTGAAGCTTTCTTT. The V call is TRBV27, the J call TRBJ1-1, with 7 bases lining up with TRBD1. Germline-derived CDR1 and CDR2 are MNHEY and SMNVEV (reference sequence). V lost 4 bases, J lost 5 bases, and 10 bases stayed unmatched. The CDR3 runs to 15 residues.

The rearrangement links TRBV6-5 to TRBJ1-2, with TRBD1 matching over 8 bases. V trimming: 8 bases; J trimming: 6 bases; junction bases outside the gene matches: 8. Germline V lookup: CDR1 MNHEY, CDR2 SVGAGI. The CDR3 length is 13 residues. Written as DNA, the CDR3 is TGTGCCAGCGTTGCGGACAGGGTCAATGGCTACACCTTC. Amino acid sequence: CASVADRVNGYTF.

The CDR3 protein is CASSPPGKETQYF. The CDR3, as DNA: TGTGCCAGCAGCCCTCCGGGAAAAGAGACCCAGTACTTC. This chain connects TRBV6-6 to TRBJ2-5, with D possibly matching TRBD2 (5 bases). V lost 6 bases, J lost 3 bases, and 11 bases lay in between. CDR3 length equals 13 residues. Germline CDR1 reads MNHNY; CDR2 reads SVGAGI (reference sequence).